One sample yielded the 16 T cell receptor beta chains listed below, sequenced in a study of cytotoxic CD8 clonotypes in ibrutinib-treated CLL. Libraries were prepared by immunoSEQ multiplex PCR; TCRdb keeps only in-frame clonotypes and omits some of them. In the table there are around 140,000 clones, approximately 80% of which are singletons. This sample comprised PBMCs, obtained after 24 months of ibrutinib treatment. These receptors came from a human donor with chronic lymphocytic leukemia.

Of note for this clone: The likely explanation is a read error, given a far larger clone one base away. Other nucleotide sequences from this sample produce the same CDR3. The genes are TRBV11-3 and TRBJ2-3, with 12 bases lining up with TRBD2. Germline trimming cut 1 base from V and 1 base from J; bases unmatched to any gene: 0. The germline V gene encodes CDR1 SGHNT and CDR2 YENEEA. There are 16 residues in the CDR3. The CDR3: CASSLGLAGGTDTQYF. CDR3 DNA sequence: TGTGCCAGCAGCTTAGGACTAGCGGGAGGCACAGATACGCAGTATTTT.

This clone was found a few times. The J gene is TRBJ2-3, the V gene TRBV2, with a possible D match to TRBD1 (5 bases). CDR1 SNHLY and CDR2 FYNNEI come from the germline V gene. The CDR3 runs to 13 residues. Trimming left V 3 bases short and J 2 bases short, with 6 bases between. Here the CDR3 DNA reads TGTGCCAGCAGTGAGGGGCACACAGATACGCAGTATTTT. Translating gives CASSEGHTDTQYF.

This sequence joins TRBV28 and TRBJ2-7, with D possibly TRBD1 on 5 matching bases. Germline V lookup: CDR1 MDHEN, CDR2 SYDVKM. The CDR3 runs to 14 residues. The V gene lost 8 bases and the J gene lost 3 bases, with 17 bases spanning the gap. Written as DNA, the CDR3 is TGTGCCAGCCCCCCAGGGCAAGCGCTCTACGAGCAGTACTTC. Its protein is CASPPGQALYEQYF.

The CDR3 nucleotides read TGTGCCAGCAGCTTAGGGCCGGCAGGTACCACAGATACGCAGTATTTT. As protein: CASSLGPAGTTDTQYF. This chain links TRBV7-6 with TRBJ2-3; no firm D call. This CDR3 is 16 amino acids long. Germline loops: CDR1 SGHVS, CDR2 FNYEAQ. V was shortened by 1 base and J by 2 bases, with 13 bases between the two germline ends.

The rearrangement uses TRBV5-4 and TRBJ2-1, with D possibly called TRBD1 or TRBD2 (5 bases each). The CDR3 is 12 amino acids. Trimming removed 4 bases at V and 5 bases at J, with 7 bases between. Germline loops: CDR1 SGHNT, CDR2 YYREEE (reference sequence). The CDR3 sequence: CASSLGDNEQFF. DNA for the CDR3: TGTGCCAGCAGCCTGGGGGACAATGAGCAGTTCTTC.

The chain combines TRBV30 with TRBJ1-4; 7 nucleotides match TRBD1. CDR3 length: 14 amino acids. V trimming: 0 bases; J trimming: 3 bases; junction bases outside the gene matches: 1. CDR1 and CDR2 from the germline V gene are GTSNPN and SVGIG (reference sequence). CDR3 nucleotide sequence: TGTGCCTGGAGTGTAGACAGGGCTAATGAAAAACTGTTTTTT. Encoded protein: CAWSVDRANEKLFF.

The V call is TRBV6-6, the J call TRBJ1-1, with 8 bases aligning to TRBD1. Trimming cost V 10 bases and J 6 bases; bases outside gene matches: 10. CDR1 is MNHNY and CDR2 is SVGAGI in the germline V gene (reference sequence). The CDR3 totals 13 residues. The CDR3: CAISTTGAAEAFF. The CDR3 nucleotides are TGTGCCATCAGCACGACAGGGGCTGCTGAAGCTTTCTTT.

This clone was found many times. This rearrangement joins TRBV18 to TRBJ2-5; a possible D gene is TRBD2 (5 bases). The CDR3 sequence is 13 residues long. The V end was cut by 3 bases, the J end by 5 bases, with 10 bases between. Germline V gives CDR1 KGHSH, CDR2 LQKENI. The CDR3 bases are TGTGCCAGCTCACCGGGTAGCGACGAGACCCAGTACTTC. Protein sequence: CASSPGSDETQYF. Full variable domain (rest looked up from reference TRBV18 and TRBJ2-5): NAGVMQNPRHLVRRRGQEARLRCSPMKGHSHVYWYRQLPEEGLKFMVYLQKENIIDESGMPKERFSAEFPKEGPSILRIQQVVRGDSAAYFCASSPGSDETQYFGPGTRLLVL.

DNA for the CDR3: TGTGCCAGCAGCTTGGACCTACAGGGGGCGCAAGACTATGGCTACACCTTC. Translation gives CASSLDLQGAQDYGYTF. The chain recombines TRBV5-4 with TRBJ1-2, with 9 bases identical to TRBD1. J gave up 3 bases and V 0 bases, and 9 bases lay outside the gene matches. The CDR3 contains 17 residues. CDR1 and CDR2 from the germline V gene are SGHNT and YYREEE (reference sequence).

This chain links TRBV7-2 with TRBJ2-7; D ambiguous. V lost 5 bases and J lost 4, with 9 bases in between. Germline CDR1 and CDR2: SGHTA and FQGNSA. The CDR3 is 12 amino acids. DNA of the CDR3: TGTGCCAGCAGCACGGACCTATACGAGCAGTACTTC. It codes for CASSTDLYEQYF.

This clone was counted between two and nine times. The chain couples TRBV9 to TRBJ1-1; no clear D. Per the germline V gene, CDR1 is SGDLS and CDR2 is YYNGEE. This CDR3 is built from 14 residues. V was trimmed by 0 bases and J by 1 base, leaving 7 bases between them. CDR3 loop: CASSVVGENTEAFF. CDR3 DNA: TGTGCCAGCAGCGTAGTGGGAGAGAACACTGAAGCTTTCTTT.

This clone has only a few counts. V and J are TRBV5-8 and TRBJ1-2; D might be TRBD1 (6 bases). The CDR3 extends over 15 amino acids. V lost 0 bases and J 7 bases, leaving 16 bases between the germline ends. Per germline, CDR1 SGHTS and CDR2 YDEGEE. As DNA, the CDR3 is TGTGCCAGCAGCTTGGCCTTGGCAGGGGTAACTGGCTACACCTTC. Its protein product is CASSLALAGVTGYTF.

The chain uses TRBV11-3 and TRBJ2-1; 7 nucleotides align to TRBD2. This CDR3 has 14 amino acids. V lost 1 base to trimming and J lost 7 bases; unmatched junction nucleotides: 4. Germline CDR1 reads SGHNT; CDR2 reads YENEEA. CDR3 coding DNA: TGTGCCAGCAGCTTAGGCCCCGGGAGGAATGAGCAGTTCTTC. Its protein is CASSLGPGRNEQFF.

The V gene is TRBV7-2, the J gene TRBJ1-3; D unclear. V was trimmed by 2 bases and J by 2 bases, leaving 7 bases between them. CDR3 length equals 14 residues. Germline loops: CDR1 SGHTA, CDR2 FQGNSA. The DNA for the CDR3 is TGTGCCAGCAGCTTATGGGTGGCTGGAAACACCATATATTTT. Protein sequence: CASSLWVAGNTIYF.

The chain carries TRBV7-9 and TRBJ1-4; D is unclear. The V gene lost 3 bases and the J gene lost 5 bases, with 13 bases spanning the gap. The CDR3 totals 15 residues. CDR1 is SEHNR and CDR2 is FQNEAQ in the germline V gene (reference sequence). For the CDR3, the DNA is TGTGCCAGCAGCTTTGAGGGTAGCCGAAATGAAAAACTGTTTTTT. This encodes CASSFEGSRNEKLFF.

The genes are TRBV19 and TRBJ1-2; weak D call: TRBD1 (5 bases). The CDR3 extends over 13 amino acids. Per germline, CDR1 LNHDA and CDR2 SQIVND (reference sequence). The V end was cut by 6 bases, the J end by 4 bases, with 12 bases between. CDR3 amino acids: CASREQELYGYTF. The CDR3 nucleotides read TGTGCCAGTAGGGAACAGGAGCTCTATGGCTACACCTTC.